In this sample, the clone carrying this T cell receptor (beta chain) turned up once. These data come from a study of blood T cell repertoires in COVID-19. Whole-study context: Italy, Spain and the United States were the sources of the convalescent and acute COVID-19 samples. T cells, B-cell-depleted T cells, or PBMCs provided the cDNA or gDNA that served as material.

V was shortened by 3 bases and J by 0 bases, with 12 bases between the two germline ends. This CDR3 has 16 amino acids. Germline V lookup: CDR1 LNHDA, CDR2 SQIVND (reference sequence). In the original analysis: Amplification of reference gene primers provided the estimated nucleated cell counts. Clones were sequenced by immunoSEQ multiplex PCR, and TCRdb holds only the in-frame ones, with some missing. V, J and clone size derive from that table, while D and trimming were established from the DNA sequence. The data contain roughly 140,000 clones, approximately 80% of them seen just once; the ten biggest clones take up roughly 3%.

The TCR comes from a woman in her thirties or forties with active or convalescent COVID-19. The J gene is TRBJ1-5, the V gene TRBV19; perhaps TRBD1 as D (5 bases). The sample was peripheral blood. The CDR3 reads CASSMKGPYSNQPQHF. CDR3 nucleotide sequence: TGTGCCAGTAGTATGAAGGGGCCCTATAGCAATCAGCCCCAGCATTTT.